This entry describes one T cell receptor beta chain. The specificity of this receptor is unknown. No base quality information exists; no much larger clone differs at one position. The record originates from a study of cytomegalovirus exposure and HLA in healthy donors (TCRdb year 2017). Background for the entire study: An earlier analysis of some 600 of the donors reported about 260 Gb of sequence data and 95 million to 130 million unique TCR beta sequences obtained from around 190 million T cells. Alongside the repertoire data, information on donor age, sex, ethnicity and CMV serostatus was compiled. Among 398 genotyped donors of the cohort, an average of approximately 230,000 unique TCR beta nucleotide sequences were sequenced per donor, roughly 18% of them non-productive. The genetic ancestry cluster associated with self-reported Caucasian donors included 65% to 90% of the 398 genotyped donors. Using immunosequencing, the study profiled T cell repertoires from approximately 700 subjects and related those repertoires to cytomegalovirus serostatus. An earlier analysis of 500 to 650 of the donors applied high-throughput TCR beta sequencing to assess whether each TCR beta V gene segment acted as functional or pseudogenic. The study combined high-throughput TCR immunosequencing, statistical association of individual TCRs with disease status, and machine learning to predict cytomegalovirus infection status. An early release that covered 500 to 800 HLA-typed donors contained approximately 300 gigabases of sequencing data and tens of millions of unique TCR sequences. Rather than drawing on any new phenotypic data, the later analysis identified candidate immune exposures from TCR beta sequences and the way those sequences occurred across donors. A later analysis re-analyzed previously published TCR beta repertoires from 666 donors and added high-resolution HLA genotyping to study TCR occurrence patterns. A later genetic analysis used genome-wide SNP genotypes for about 65% of the roughly 670 donors, treating that subset as a discovery cohort. The study was designed to test whether signatures of past pathogen exposure could be identified by cataloging public T cell receptors. Several DR-DQ haplotypes were treated as single units for association and clustering because of strong linkage in the cohort. HLA typing included class I and class II loci at four-digit resolution. All discovery cohort repertoires had been generated using a single sequencing platform. Along with the approximately 650-subject first cohort, a separate validation cohort of over a hundred different subjects was used. Typing coverage differed by locus: A, B, C, DRB1 and DQB1 were typed in about 629-630 donors, DQA1 in about 500, DPA1 in some 610, and DPB1 in 472. General study outcomes and caveats: Because the 87-base-pair reads could not distinguish some IMGT-functional V segments, including TRBV6-2 and TRBV6-3, those segments were excluded. In a later analysis, the rate of TCR association differed among HLA loci, with DRB1 alleles having the most associated TCRs and HLA-C alleles having the fewest. Because HLA typing was unavailable for some donors at each locus, only the typed subset was used in association tests. CMV serostatus was the only immune exposure information available for the cohort. An earlier analysis of approximately 600 of the donors showed that most TCR beta V segments appeared in productive rearrangements either about 90% or about 30% of the time, which broadly matched IMGT annotations. The cohort was sequenced for TCR beta chains only, and without alpha or paired-chain data the features that could be detected were limited. The classifier was reported to diagnose cytomegalovirus status with high specificity and sensitivity in both the original cohort and the validation cohort. An association between a missense DCLRE1C variant and V-gene and J-gene trimming of TCR beta chains was found in a later genetic analysis and replicated in an independent cohort. Compared with the roughly 700-donor mean, donors in an Asian-associated ancestry cluster had fewer N-insertions in productive TCRs, according to a later genetic analysis. The authors suggested that the approach could potentially be extended to other disease states and immunological phenotypes. Presence/absence analyses assumed roughly uniform sequencing depth across donors, an assumption that may not hold. When HLA alleles, especially DR and DQ, strongly co-occurred, TCR associations were difficult to assign to individual alleles. Most CMV-associated TCR beta chains appeared to be HLA-restricted in a later analysis, and the HLA associations seemed to be driven largely by CMV exposure. A few of the identified cytomegalovirus-associated TCR beta chains were confirmed in vitro to be specific for cytomegalovirus antigens. A further reported finding was that TCR beta sequences accurately predicted the HLA-A and HLA-B alleles for most subjects in the first cohort. Specific HLA alleles were associated with some 15,000 TCR beta sequences at a false discovery rate of 0.05 in a later analysis. Most TCR sequences were seen in very few donors, while some public TCRs were found in many individuals. The earlier analysis of about 600 of the donors excluded seventeen rarely observed V segments, including chromosome 9 orphons, because counts were too low. Linkage disequilibrium might explain the correlated functional status among segregating V segments, but an unknown experimental factor could not be excluded. In a later analysis, HLA-associated TCR beta chains showed more clonal expansion and lower generation probabilities than non-associated chains that were equally common. The sequencing pipeline was judged likely to have produced a cluster of highly shared sequence variants as a technical artifact. In the study, 150 to 200 TCR beta chains were listed as associated with cytomegalovirus. According to a later analysis, parvovirus B19, influenza, CMV and Epstein-Barr virus appeared linked to several top co-occurrence clusters.

The cohort was made up of 500 to 850 healthy bone marrow donors. Cohort members were all nominally healthy when sampled, although unrecorded immune exposures were likely present. The donor tested CMV seropositive, placing the donor among the 290 or so seropositive members of the cohort. Every donor gave a peripheral blood sample, and the peripheral blood mononuclear cells from that sample were used for TCR beta sequencing. Genomic DNA was extracted from the blood cell samples with the Qiagen DNeasy Blood Extraction Kit. Taken from the germline V gene, the CDR1 and CDR2 loops are SGHDN and FVKESK. V ends up 4 bases short and J 6 bases short, with an unmatched junction base count of 5. The CDR3 runs 13 residues from the cysteine to the phenylalanine. Only CDR3 DNA is held: 39 bases, read in frame from base 1. Libraries were built with the immunoSEQ multiplex PCR assay. For the multiplex PCR, a mixture combining 60 forward primers for TCR Vbeta segments and 13 reverse primers for TCR Jbeta segments was used. The CDR3 region of rearranged TCR beta genes was amplified from genomic DNA with a multiplex PCR assay. On the Illumina HiSeq System, the amplified TCR beta libraries were sequenced as 87-base-pair reads. Under the source paper's analysis protocol: A later analysis counted about 76 million unique TCR beta chains across the 690 or so repertoires, and roughly 9.9 million of these chains were shared by at least two donors. A nearest-neighbor algorithm error-corrected the raw reads and collapsed the reads into unique sequences, merging closely related sequences to remove PCR and sequencing errors. To assign V, D and J gene segments, CDR3 sequences were aligned to IMGT reference sequences. For a sequence to be retained, at least a six-nucleotide match to both a V gene segment and a J gene segment was required. A rearrangement was called productive if the CDR3 had no stop codons and remained in frame with V and J, and every other rearrangement was called non-productive. CDR3 was defined by IMGT convention, running from the second conserved V-encoded cysteine to the conserved J-encoded phenylalanine. The earlier analysis of about 590 of the donors excluded sequences that lacked an unambiguous match to a single V gene segment. An earlier analysis of a few hundred of the donors called V segments functional above 56.7% productive rearrangements and segregating when the between-donor standard deviation exceeded 5%. A statistical classification framework was built to diagnose cytomegalovirus status from the catalog of TCR beta chain sequences. In a later analysis, V and J genes were assigned by comparing TCR nucleotide sequences against IMGT/GENE-DB human TR gene sequences. The TCRdist pipeline was used in a later analysis to assign CDR3 sequences and most-parsimonious VDJ recombination scenarios. In a later analysis, each TCR beta chain was defined by its CDR3 amino acid sequence together with its V-gene family, and reads lacking a unique V-gene family were excluded. In a later analysis, 500 to 700 highly shared, low-generation-probability nucleotide sequences were removed to address suspected cross-contamination and a sequencing artifact. In a later analysis, a clonal expansion index was calculated for each public chain from normalized within-repertoire ranks of inferred template counts. A later analysis computed generation probabilities with a VDJ recombination model fitted to out-of-frame rearrangements, and checked the results against IGoR. In a later analysis, hypergeometric tests were used to score TCR-TCR, TCR-HLA and TCR-CMV co-occurrence, with a repertoire-size bias correction applied to TCR pairs. A later analysis estimated false discovery rates by permuting HLA or CMV assignments 20 times. In a later analysis, co-occurring TCRs were grouped using DBSCAN, with TCRdist sequence similarity added in when clustering inside HLA-allele-positive subsets. Repertoires with fewer than 30,000 or more than 120,000 public chains, plus five repertoires with anomalous nucleotide sharing, were excluded from co-occurrence clustering. The table was pulled from immuneACCESS by TCRdb, which kept in-frame rearrangements only. Such tables lose some clones; where checked, under half of the loss comes from unresolved V genes, and the rest has no known cause. V, J and clone size were drawn from that table, and D and trimming were deduced from the DNA. For this sample the table gives about 120,000 clones, of which 50% to 75% were detected only once. The leading ten clones occupy about 8.9% of the sample.

Material for sequencing was PBMCs. The TCR originated in a woman aged 40 to 50 in good health and CMV-seropositive. The chain joins TRBV14 to TRBJ2-7, with 8 bases matching TRBD2. In nucleotide form, the sequence is TGTGCCAGCAGCCCGGGAGCGGGAGTCGAGCAGTACTTC. This yields the protein CASSPGAGVEQYF.